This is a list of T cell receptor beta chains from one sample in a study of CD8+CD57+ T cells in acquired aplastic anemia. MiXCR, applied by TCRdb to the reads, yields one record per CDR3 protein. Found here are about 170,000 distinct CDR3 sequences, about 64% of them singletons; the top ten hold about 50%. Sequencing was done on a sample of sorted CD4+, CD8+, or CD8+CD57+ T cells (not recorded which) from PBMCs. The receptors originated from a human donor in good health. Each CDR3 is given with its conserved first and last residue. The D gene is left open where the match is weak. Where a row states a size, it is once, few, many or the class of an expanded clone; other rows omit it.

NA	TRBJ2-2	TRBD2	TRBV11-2	TGTGCCAGCAGGGGAGTGGCGGGGGGGAACACCGGGGAGCTGTTTTTT	CASRGVAGGNTGELFF
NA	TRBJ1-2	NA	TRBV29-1	TGCAGCGTTGAAGTCGGGGGGGGAGGCTACACCTTC	CSVEVGGGGYTF
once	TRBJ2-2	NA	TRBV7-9	TGTGCCAGCAGCCCCCCGGCGGACGGGGAGCTGTTTTTT	CASSPPADGELFF
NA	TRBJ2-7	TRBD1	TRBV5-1	TGCGCCAGCAGCTTGAAGAGGGACAGGGGATTTTACGAGCAGTACTTC	CASSLKRDRGFYEQYF
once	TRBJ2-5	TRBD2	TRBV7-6	TGTGCCAGCAGCTTAAACCTAGCGGGAGGGACCCAGTACTTC	CASSLNLAGGTQYF
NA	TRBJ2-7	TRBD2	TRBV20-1	TGCAGTGCTAGACGTGTTGGGGCTAGCGGGAGATTCGAGCAGTACTTC	CSARRVGASGRFEQYF
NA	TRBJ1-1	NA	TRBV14	TGTGCCAGCAGCCCCGCTAGTTACACTGAAGCTTTCTTT	CASSPASYTEAFF
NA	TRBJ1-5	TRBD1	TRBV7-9	TGTGCCAGCAGCTTAGGGTCCGGAGGACAGGGAGGACAGCCCCAGCATTTT	CASSLGSGGQGGQPQHF
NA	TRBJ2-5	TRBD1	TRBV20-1	TGCAGTGCAGGGGACAGGGGGCTGGAGACCCAGTACTTC	CSAGDRGLETQYF
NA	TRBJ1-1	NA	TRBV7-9	TGTGCCAGCAGCTTAGGGACAGCATACAGTGCTTTCTTT	CASSLGTAYSAFF
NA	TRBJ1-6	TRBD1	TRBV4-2	TGTGCCAGCAGCGTACCGGGACAGGTGGATAATTCACCCCTCCACTTT	CASSVPGQVDNSPLHF
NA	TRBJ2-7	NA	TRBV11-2	TGTGCCAGCAGCTTAATGGGCCCGGGGTCCTACGAGCAGTACTTC	CASSLMGPGSYEQYF
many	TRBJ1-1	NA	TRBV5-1	TGCGCCAGCAGCTTTCTCCAGGGGTCGTATGGTGAAGCTTTCTTT	CASSFLQGSYGEAFF
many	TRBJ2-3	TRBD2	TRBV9	TGTGCCAGCAGCGGACTAGCGGGAGGGCCAGGAGATACGCAGTATTTT	CASSGLAGGPGDTQYF
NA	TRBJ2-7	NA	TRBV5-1	TGCGCCAGCAGCCTCGGACGGAAAGACTACGAGCAGTACTTC	CASSLGRKDYEQYF
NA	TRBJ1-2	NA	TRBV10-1	TGTGTGGTCGGCTCGGATGGCTACACCTTC	CVVGSDGYTF
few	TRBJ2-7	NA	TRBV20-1	TGCAGTGCGCCACCAGGACGGGGGGCCCCAGGGAACTACGAGCAGTACTTC	CSAPPGRGAPGNYEQYF
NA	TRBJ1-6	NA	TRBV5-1	TGCGCCAGCAGCTTGGAATTTACGAGAAACCATTCACCCCTCCACTTT	CASSLEFTRNHSPLHF
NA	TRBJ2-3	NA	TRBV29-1	TGCAGCCTTCTTAGCCGATCCACAGATACGCAGTATTTT	CSLLSRSTDTQYF
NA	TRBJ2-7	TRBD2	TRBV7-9	TGTACCAGCAGCGGGACTAGCGGACACGAGCAGTACTTC	CTSSGTSGHEQYF